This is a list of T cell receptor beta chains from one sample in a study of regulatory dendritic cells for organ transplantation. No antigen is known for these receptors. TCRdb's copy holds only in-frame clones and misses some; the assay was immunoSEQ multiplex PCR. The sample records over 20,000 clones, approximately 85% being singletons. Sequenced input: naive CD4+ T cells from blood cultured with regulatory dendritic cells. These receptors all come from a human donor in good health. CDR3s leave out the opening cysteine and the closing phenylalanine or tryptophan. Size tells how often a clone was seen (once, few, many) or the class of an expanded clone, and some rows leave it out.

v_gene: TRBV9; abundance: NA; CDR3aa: ASSVDAGGLGGELF
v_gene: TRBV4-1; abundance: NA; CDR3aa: ASSQEFRTSVPYEQY
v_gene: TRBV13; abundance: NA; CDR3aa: ASKLGSPGANVLT
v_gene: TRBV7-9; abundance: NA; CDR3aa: ASSFSGRTDTQY
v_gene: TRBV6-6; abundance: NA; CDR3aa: ASSLGVPGELF
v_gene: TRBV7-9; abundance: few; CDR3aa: ASSLEGTLKNSPLH
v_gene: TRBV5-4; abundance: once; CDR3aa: ASSLKLSGAGPPVETQY
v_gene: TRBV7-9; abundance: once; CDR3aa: ASSYTGSGLTDTQY
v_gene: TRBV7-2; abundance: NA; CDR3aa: ASSWGVNSPLH
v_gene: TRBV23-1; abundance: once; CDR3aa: ASSQTQDRTRTDTQY
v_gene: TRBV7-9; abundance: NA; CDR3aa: ASSSSGGKNSPLH
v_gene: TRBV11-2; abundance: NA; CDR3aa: ASSPIRQNNYGYT
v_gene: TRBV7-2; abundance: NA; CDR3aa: ASSRSLAGGITDTQY
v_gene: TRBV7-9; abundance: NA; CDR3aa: ASSLGGGTGTSETQY
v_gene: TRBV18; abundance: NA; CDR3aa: ASSAGMNTEAF
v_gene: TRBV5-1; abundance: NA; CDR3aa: ASSLALLRTEAF
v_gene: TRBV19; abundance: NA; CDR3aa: ASRTLGGGYGYT
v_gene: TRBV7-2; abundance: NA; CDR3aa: ASSFPRVSAGVGYNEQF
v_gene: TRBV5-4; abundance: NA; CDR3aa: ASKGTSGGMDTGELF